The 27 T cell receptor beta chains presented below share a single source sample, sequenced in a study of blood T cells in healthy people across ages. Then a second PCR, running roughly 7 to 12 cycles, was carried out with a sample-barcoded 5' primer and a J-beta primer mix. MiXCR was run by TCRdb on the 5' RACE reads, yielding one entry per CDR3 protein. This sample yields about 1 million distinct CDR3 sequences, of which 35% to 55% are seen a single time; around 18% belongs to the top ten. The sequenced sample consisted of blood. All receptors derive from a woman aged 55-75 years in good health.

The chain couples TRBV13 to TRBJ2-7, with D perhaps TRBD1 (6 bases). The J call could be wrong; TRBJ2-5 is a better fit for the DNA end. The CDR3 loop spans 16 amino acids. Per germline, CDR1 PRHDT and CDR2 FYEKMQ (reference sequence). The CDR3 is CASSLAPEGVGETQYF. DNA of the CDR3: TGTGCCAGCAGCTTAGCCCCAGAGGGGGTCGGGGAGACCCAGTACTTC.

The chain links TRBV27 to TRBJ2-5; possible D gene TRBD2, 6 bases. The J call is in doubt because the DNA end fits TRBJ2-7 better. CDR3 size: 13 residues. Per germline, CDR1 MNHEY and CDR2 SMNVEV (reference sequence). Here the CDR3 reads CASKTAGHDEQYF. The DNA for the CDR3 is TGTGCCAGCAAAACGGCGGGGCACGACGAGCAGTACTTC.

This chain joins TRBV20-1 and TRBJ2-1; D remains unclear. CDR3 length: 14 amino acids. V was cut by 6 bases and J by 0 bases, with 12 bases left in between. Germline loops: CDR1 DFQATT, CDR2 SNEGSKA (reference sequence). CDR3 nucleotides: TGCAGTGCCACCGCCGCCTACTCCTACAATGAGCAGTTCTTC. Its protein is CSATAAYSYNEQFF.

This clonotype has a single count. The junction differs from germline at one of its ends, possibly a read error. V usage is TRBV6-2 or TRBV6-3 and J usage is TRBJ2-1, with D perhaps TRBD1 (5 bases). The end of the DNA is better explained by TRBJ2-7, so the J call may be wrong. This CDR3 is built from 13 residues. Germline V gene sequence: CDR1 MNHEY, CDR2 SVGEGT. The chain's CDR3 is CVSSAEQGDEQYF. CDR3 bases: TGTGTCAGCAGTGCCGAACAAGGGGACGAGCAGTACTTC.

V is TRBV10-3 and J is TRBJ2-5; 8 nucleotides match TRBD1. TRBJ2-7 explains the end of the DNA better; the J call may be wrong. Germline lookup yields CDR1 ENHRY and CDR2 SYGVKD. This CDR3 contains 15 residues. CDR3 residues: CAISGADRASREQYF. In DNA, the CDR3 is TGTGCCATCAGTGGGGCGGACAGGGCCTCCCGCGAGCAGTACTTC.

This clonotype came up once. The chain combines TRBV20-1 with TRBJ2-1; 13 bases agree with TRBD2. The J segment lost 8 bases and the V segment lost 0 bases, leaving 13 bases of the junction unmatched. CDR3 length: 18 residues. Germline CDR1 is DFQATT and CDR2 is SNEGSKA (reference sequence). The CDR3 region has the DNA TGCAGTGCTAGAGATCTCTCAGAGACTAGCGGGAGGTTCTATGAGCAGTTCTTC. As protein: CSARDLSETSGRFYEQFF.

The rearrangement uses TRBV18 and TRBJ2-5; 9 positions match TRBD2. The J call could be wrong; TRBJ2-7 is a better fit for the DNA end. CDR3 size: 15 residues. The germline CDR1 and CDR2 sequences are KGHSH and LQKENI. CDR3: CASSPGAGGRFEQYF. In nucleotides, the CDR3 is TGTGCCAGCTCACCTGGAGCGGGAGGAAGGTTCGAGCAGTACTTC.

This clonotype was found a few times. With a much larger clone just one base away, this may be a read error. The CDR3 here is CASSLPRRANEQYF. Here the CDR3 DNA reads TGTGCCAGCAGCTTACCCCGAAGGGCCAATGAGCAGTACTTC. The J gene is TRBJ2-5, the V gene TRBV7-2; D is ambiguous. The CDR3 contains 14 residues. The germline CDR1 and CDR2 sequences are SGHTA and FQGNSA. Trimming pared 2 bases from V and 11 bases from J, leaving 18 bases between.

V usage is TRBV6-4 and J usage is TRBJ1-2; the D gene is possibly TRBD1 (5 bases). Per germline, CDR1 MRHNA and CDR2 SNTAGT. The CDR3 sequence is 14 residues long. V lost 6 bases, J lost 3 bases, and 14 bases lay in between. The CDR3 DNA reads TGTGCCAGCAGATTAGGACGGGGGGACTATGGCTACACCTTC. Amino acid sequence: CASRLGRGDYGYTF.

The CDR3 sequence is CASSSTLTGAKNIQYF. In nucleotides, the CDR3 is TGTGCCAGCAGTTCCACCCTTACAGGAGCCAAAAACATTCAGTACTTC. This chain joins TRBV6-2 or TRBV6-3 and TRBJ2-4; D might be TRBD1 (5 bases). CDR3 length: 16 amino acids. The ends were cut back, 4 bases at V and 0 bases at J, with 13 bases in the middle. Germline loops: CDR1 MNHEY, CDR2 SVGEGT.

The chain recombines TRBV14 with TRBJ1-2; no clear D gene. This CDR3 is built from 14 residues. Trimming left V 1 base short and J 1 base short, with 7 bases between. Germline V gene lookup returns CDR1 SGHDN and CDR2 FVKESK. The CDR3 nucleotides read TGTGCCAGCAGCCAAGCGGGGTTTAACTATGGCTACACCTTC. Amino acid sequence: CASSQAGFNYGYTF.

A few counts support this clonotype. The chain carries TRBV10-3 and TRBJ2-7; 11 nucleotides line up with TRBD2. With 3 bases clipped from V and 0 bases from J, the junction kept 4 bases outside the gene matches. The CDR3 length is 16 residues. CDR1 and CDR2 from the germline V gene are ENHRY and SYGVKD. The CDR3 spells CAISEIAGGLSYEQYF. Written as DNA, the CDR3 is TGTGCCATCAGTGAAATAGCGGGAGGGCTCTCCTACGAGCAGTACTTC.

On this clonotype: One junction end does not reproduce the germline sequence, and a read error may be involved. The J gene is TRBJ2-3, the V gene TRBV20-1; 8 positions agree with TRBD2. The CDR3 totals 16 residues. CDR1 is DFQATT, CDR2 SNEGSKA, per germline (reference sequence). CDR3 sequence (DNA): TGCAGTGCCGAACCGGCGGGAAGCGGGAGATCAGAGACGCAGTATTTT. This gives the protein CSAEPAGSGRSETQYF.

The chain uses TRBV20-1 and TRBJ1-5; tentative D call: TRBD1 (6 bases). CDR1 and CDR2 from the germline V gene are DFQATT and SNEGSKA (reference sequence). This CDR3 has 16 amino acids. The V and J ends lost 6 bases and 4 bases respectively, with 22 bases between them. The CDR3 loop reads CSAGDPASGENQPQHF. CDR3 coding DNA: TGCAGTGCCGGTGACCCGGCTTCAGGGGAGAATCAGCCCCAGCATTTT.

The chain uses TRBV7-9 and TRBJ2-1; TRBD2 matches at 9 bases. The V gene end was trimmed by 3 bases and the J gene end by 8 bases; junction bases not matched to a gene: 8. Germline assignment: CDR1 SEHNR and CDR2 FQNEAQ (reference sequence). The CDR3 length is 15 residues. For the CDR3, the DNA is TGTGCCAGCAGCTTGCTAGCGGGATCCCTCCATGAGCAGTTCTTC. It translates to CASSLLAGSLHEQFF.

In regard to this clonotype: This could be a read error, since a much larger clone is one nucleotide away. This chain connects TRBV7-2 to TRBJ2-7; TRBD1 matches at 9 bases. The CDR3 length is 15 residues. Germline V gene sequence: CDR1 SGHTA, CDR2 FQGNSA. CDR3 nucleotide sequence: TGTGCCGGCAGCTCCAGACAGGGGGTTGCCTACGAGCAGTACTTC. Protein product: CAGSSRQGVAYEQYF.

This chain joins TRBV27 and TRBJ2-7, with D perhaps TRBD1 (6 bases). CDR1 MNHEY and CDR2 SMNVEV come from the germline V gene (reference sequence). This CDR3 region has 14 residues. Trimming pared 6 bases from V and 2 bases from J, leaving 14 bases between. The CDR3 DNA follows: TGTGCCAGCAGACCGGGACAATACGCCTACGAGCAGTACTTC. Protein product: CASRPGQYAYEQYF.

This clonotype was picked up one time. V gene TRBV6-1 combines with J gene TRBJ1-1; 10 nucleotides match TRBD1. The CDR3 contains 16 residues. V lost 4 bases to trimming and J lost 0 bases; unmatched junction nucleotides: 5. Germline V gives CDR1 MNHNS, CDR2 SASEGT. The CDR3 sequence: CASSVRTGGMNTEAFF. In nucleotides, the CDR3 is TGTGCCAGCAGTGTCCGGACAGGGGGAATGAACACTGAAGCTTTCTTT.

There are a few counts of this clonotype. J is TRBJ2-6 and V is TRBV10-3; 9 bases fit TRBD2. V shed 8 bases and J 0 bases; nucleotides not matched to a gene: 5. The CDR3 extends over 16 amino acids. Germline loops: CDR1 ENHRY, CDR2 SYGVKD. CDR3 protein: CAIRTSVLSGANVLTF. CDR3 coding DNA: TGTGCCATCCGGACTAGCGTCCTCTCTGGGGCCAACGTCCTGACTTTC.

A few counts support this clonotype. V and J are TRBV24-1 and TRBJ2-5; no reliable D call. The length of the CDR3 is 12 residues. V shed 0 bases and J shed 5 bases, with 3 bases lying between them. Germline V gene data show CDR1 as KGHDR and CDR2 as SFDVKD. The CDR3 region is CATSDLSETQYF. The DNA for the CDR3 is TGTGCCACCAGTGATTTGTCGGAGACCCAGTACTTC.

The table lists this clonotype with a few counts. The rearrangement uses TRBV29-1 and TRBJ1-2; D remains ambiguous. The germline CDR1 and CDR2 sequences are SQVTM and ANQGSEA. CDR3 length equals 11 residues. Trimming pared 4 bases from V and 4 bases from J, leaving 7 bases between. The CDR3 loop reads CSVGDFYGYTF. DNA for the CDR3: TGCAGCGTTGGCGACTTCTATGGCTACACCTTC.

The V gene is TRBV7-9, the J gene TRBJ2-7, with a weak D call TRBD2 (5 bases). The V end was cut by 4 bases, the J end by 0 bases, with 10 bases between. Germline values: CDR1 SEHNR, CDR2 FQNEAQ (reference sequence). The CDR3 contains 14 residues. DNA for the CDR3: TGTGCCAGCAGCTCGGACGGGGTCTCCTACGAGCAGTACTTC. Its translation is CASSSDGVSYEQYF.

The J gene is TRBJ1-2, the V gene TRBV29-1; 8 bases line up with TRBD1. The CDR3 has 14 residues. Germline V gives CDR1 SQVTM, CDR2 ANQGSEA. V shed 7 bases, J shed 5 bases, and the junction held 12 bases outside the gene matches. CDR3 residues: CSAQGQGLLYGYTF. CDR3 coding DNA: TGCAGCGCCCAAGGACAGGGCCTCTTATATGGCTACACCTTC.

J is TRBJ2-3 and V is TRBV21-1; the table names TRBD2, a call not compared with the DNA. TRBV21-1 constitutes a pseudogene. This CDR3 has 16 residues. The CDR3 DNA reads TGTGCCAGCTGCACCACCACTAGCGGGAACACAGATACGCAGTATTTT. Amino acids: CASCTTTSGNTDTQYF.

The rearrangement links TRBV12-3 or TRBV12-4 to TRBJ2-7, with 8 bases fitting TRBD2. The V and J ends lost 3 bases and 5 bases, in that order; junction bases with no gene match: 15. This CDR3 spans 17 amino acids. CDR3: CASSFEGGGLVTHEQYF. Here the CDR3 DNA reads TGTGCCAGCAGTTTTGAGGGGGGGGGACTAGTCACCCACGAGCAGTACTTC.

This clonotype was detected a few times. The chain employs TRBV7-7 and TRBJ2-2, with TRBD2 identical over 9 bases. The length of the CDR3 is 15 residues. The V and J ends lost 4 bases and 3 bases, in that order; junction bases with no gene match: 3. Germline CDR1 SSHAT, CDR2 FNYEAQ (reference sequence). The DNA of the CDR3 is TGTGCCAGCAGCTCAGGGACTAGCTACACCGGGGAGCTGTTTTTT. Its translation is CASSSGTSYTGELFF.

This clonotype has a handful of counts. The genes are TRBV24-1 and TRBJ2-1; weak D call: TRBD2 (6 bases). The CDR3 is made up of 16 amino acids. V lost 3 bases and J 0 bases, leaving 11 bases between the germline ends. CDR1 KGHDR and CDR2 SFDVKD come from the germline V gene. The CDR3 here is CATSDPSGASYNEQFF. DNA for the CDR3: TGTGCCACCAGTGATCCCTCGGGAGCCTCCTACAATGAGCAGTTCTTC.